The 6 T cell receptor beta chains below come from one sample, sequenced in a study of long-term antiretroviral therapy in people with HIV. The libraries were made with immunoSEQ v3.0 at survey level. Generated by immunoSEQ multiplex PCR, the TCRdb table keeps only in-frame clones and is missing some. This table holds about 23,000 clones, around 80% found once. Sequenced here: unsorted PBMCs, sampled 1.5 years after starting antiretroviral therapy. Receptors were obtained from a man under 40 with HIV.

The chain joins TRBV15 to TRBJ1-3; D not resolved. Germline V gene lookup returns CDR1 LNHNV and CDR2 YYDKDF (reference sequence). This CDR3 contains 14 residues. V was pared by 0 bases and J by 3 bases, with 6 bases between. The CDR3 DNA follows: TGTGCCACCAGCAGAGATCGGCATGGAAACACCATATATTTT. Translation: CATSRDRHGNTIYF. Variable domain in full (rest from reference TRBV15 and TRBJ1-3): DAMVIQNPRYQVTQFGKPVTLSCSQTLNHNVMYWYQQKSSQAPKLLFHYYDKDFNNEADTPDNFQSRRPNTSFCFLDIRSPGLGDTAMYLCATSRDRHGNTIYFGEGSWLTVV.

This chain uses TRBV27 with TRBJ1-2; 9 positions agree with TRBD1. CDR1 MNHEY and CDR2 SMNVEV come from the germline V gene (reference sequence). The V and J ends lost 5 bases and 4 bases, in that order; junction bases with no gene match: 8. This CDR3 comprises 15 residues. Here the CDR3 DNA reads TGTGCCAGCAGTCCCCTGGACAGGGGTCCCTATGGCTACACCTTC. Its protein product is CASSPLDRGPYGYTF.

The chain combines TRBV19 with TRBJ1-1; D perhaps matches TRBD1 (6 bases). The CDR3 totals 12 residues. With 4 bases removed from V and 7 bases from J, the gap between germline ends came to 10 bases. Germline CDR1 reads LNHDA; CDR2 reads SQIVND (reference sequence). CDR3 DNA sequence: TGTGCCAGTAGTAACCAGGGGCGTGAAGCTTTCTTT. Translating it yields CASSNQGREAFF.

This chain joins TRBV5-4 and TRBJ2-3; D not resolved. The CDR3 consists of 16 residues. Trimming removed 0 bases from V and 2 bases from J, with 13 bases in between. Germline V gene data show CDR1 as SGHNT and CDR2 as YYREEE (reference sequence). CDR3 sequence (DNA): TGTGCCAGCAGCTTGGGACTTACAGATGACACAGATACGCAGTATTTT. It encodes CASSLGLTDDTDTQYF.

The rearrangement joins TRBV20-1 to TRBJ1-2; the D is unclear. V was clipped by 4 bases and J by 2 bases, with 5 bases between them. The germline V gene encodes CDR1 DFQATT and CDR2 SNEGSKA (reference sequence). The CDR3 spans 11 residues. For the CDR3, the DNA is TGCAGTGCTACAGGAAACTATGGCTACACCTTC. Translated: CSATGNYGYTF.

This clone is deemed medium-sized. The identical CDR3 is also encoded by other nucleotide sequences in the sample. The chain has TRBV5-8 and TRBJ1-5, with TRBD1 matching 10 bases. Germline V gives CDR1 SGHTS, CDR2 YDEGEE. V dropped 4 bases and J dropped 4; count of bases not matched to a gene: 2. This CDR3 is built from 14 residues. The CDR3 spells CASSRTGGNQPQHF. The CDR3 region has the DNA TGTGCCAGCAGCCGGACAGGGGGAAATCAGCCCCAGCATTTT.